This T cell receptor (beta chain) is drawn from a study of T cell repertoires in cytomegalovirus infection. Study as a whole: In the study, CMV epitopes included recently identified HLA-C-restricted and well-studied HLA-B-restricted ones. Public TCR beta signatures indicated both CMV infection and matching HLA type. Study-wide points: The ex vivo response was dominated by HLA-C-restricted CMV-specific TCR beta clonotypes. Cumulative public TCR beta family frequency identified CMV carriers with the relevant HLA.

A note on this clonotype: Antigen: not known.

TCRdb recomputed calls from the reads with MiXCR, one row per CDR3 protein. The data show approximately 1,000,000 distinct CDR3 sequences, 31% seen once. The sequence was collected from a human donor in good health (CMV status not recorded). Some clones in this sample may be carry-over from other donors' samples. The material sequenced was cultured CD8+ T cells from PBMCs, taken from culture after CMV antigen stimulation.

CDR3 DNA sequence: TGTGCCAGCTACCCAGGGGGAATTTACACCGGGGAGCTGTTTTTT. Protein sequence: CASYPGGIYTGELFF. The chain carries TRBV12-3 or TRBV12-4 and TRBJ2-2, with 7 bases matching TRBD1. J lost 3 bases, V lost 8 bases, and 9 bases had no gene match. The CDR3 is 15 residues long.